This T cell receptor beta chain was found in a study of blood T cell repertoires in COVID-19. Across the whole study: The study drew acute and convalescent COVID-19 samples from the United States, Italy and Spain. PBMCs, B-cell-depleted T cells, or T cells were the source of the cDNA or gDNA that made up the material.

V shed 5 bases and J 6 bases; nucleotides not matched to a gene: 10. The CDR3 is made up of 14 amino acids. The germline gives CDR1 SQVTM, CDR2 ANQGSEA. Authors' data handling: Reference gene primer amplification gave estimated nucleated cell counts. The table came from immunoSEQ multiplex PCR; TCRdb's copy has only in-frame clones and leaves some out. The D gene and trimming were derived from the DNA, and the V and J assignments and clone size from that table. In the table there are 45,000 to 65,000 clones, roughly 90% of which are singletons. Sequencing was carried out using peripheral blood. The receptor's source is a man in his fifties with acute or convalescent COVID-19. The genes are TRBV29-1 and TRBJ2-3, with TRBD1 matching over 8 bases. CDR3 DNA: TGCAGCGTTCCCCTCTTCAGGGGGCAGGATACGCAGTATTTT. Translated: CSVPLFRGQDTQYF.